Sequencing of this T cell receptor beta chain was carried out in a study of OX40 agonist ivuxolimab in advanced cancers. For the study at large: Patients with hepatocellular carcinoma, melanoma, renal cell or head and neck cancer made up the dose-escalation patients.

V lost 7 bases to trimming and J lost 4 bases; unmatched junction nucleotides: 9. In germline, CDR1 is SQVTM, CDR2 ANQGSEA. This CDR3 is 14 amino acids long. The protocol was immunoSEQ multiplex PCR, while the TCRdb copy is restricted to in-frame clones and leaves out a portion. The sample lists about 44,000 clones; about 87% were seen once. The sequence derives from an adult with an advanced solid tumor such as melanoma, head and neck, liver or kidney cancer. The chain is built from TRBV29-1 and TRBJ2-7, with 11 bases matching TRBD1. The sample in question was CD4+ or CD8+ T cells sorted from blood, obtained in a trial of the OX40 agonist ivuxolimab. DNA for the CDR3: TGCAGCGCTAGAGACGGGGACAGGGGGTACGAGCAGTACTTC. Translation: CSARDGDRGYEQYF.